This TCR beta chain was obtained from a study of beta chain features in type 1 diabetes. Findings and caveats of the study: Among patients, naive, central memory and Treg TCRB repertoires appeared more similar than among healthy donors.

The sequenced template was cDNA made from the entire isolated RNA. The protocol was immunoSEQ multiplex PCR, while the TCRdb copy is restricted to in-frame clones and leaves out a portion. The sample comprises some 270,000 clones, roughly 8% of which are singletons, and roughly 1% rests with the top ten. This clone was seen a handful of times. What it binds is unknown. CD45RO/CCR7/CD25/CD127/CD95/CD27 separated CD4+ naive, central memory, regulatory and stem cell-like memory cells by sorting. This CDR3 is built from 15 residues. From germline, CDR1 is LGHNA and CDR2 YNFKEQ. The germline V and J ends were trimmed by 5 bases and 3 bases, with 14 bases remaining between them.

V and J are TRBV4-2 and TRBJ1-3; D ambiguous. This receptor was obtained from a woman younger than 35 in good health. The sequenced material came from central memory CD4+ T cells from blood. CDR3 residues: CASSNEGSYGNTIYF. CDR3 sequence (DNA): TGTGCCAGCAGCAACGAGGGTTCTTATGGAAACACCATATATTTT.